These 12 T cell receptor beta chains originate from one sample sequenced in a study of identifying expanded T cells in peripheral blood. Libraries were prepared by immunoSEQ multiplex PCR; TCRdb keeps only in-frame clonotypes and omits some of them. The sample lists about 90,000 clones, around 86% occurring once. The sequencing sample was made of blood. The receptors stem from a person aged 18 to 75 in good health.

The chain recombines TRBV4-3 with TRBJ1-5, with a tentative D call TRBD1 (6 bases). CDR1 and CDR2 (germline): LGHNA, YSLEER. V was pared by 1 base and J by 9 bases, with 16 bases between. CDR3 length: 15 residues. DNA of the CDR3: TGCGCCAGCAGCCAAGTTAGGGGGGACTTTCGGCCCCAGCATTTT. Protein product: CASSQVRGDFRPQHF.

V gene TRBV30 combines with J gene TRBJ1-5; D not certain. The CDR3 extends over 14 amino acids. The germline CDR1 and CDR2 sequences are GTSNPN and SVGIG (reference sequence). V was clipped by 0 bases and J by 1 base, with 7 bases between them. The CDR3 DNA follows: TGTGCCTGGAGTGTACTAACCAGCAATCAGCCCCAGCATTTT. Translated, it gives CAWSVLTSNQPQHF.

The table lists this clone with a count of one. CDR3 nucleotides: TGCGCCAGCAGACTGGGGGGGGCCGGGTACGAGCAGTACTTC. The encoded protein is CASRLGGAGYEQYF. This sequence joins TRBV5-1 and TRBJ2-7, with a tentative D call TRBD2 (7 bases). The CDR3 length is 14 residues. CDR1 and CDR2 from the germline V gene are SGHRS and YFSETQ. With 5 bases removed from V and 4 bases from J, the gap between germline ends came to 16 bases.

The chain has TRBV7-2 and TRBJ1-3, with 7 nucleotides matching TRBD1. The CDR3 length is 15 residues. V was pared by 5 bases and J by 2 bases, with 6 bases of the junction left unmatched. Germline loops: CDR1 SGHTA, CDR2 FQGNSA. CDR3 in amino acids: CASSGRGTAGNTIYF. In nucleotides, the CDR3 is TGTGCCAGCAGCGGACGGGGGACAGCTGGAAACACCATATATTTT. The full variable domain, its missing parts supplied by reference TRBV7-2 and TRBJ1-3, is GAGVSQSPSNKVTEKGKDVELRCDPISGHTALYWYRQSLGQGLEFLIYFQGNSAPDKSGLPSDRFSAERTGGSVSTLTIQRTQQEDSAVYLCASSGRGTAGNTIYFGEGSWLTVV.

J is TRBJ1-2 and V is TRBV7-9, with D unclear. This CDR3 spans 11 amino acids. The V gene lost 5 bases and the J gene lost 1 base, with 2 bases spanning the gap. From germline, CDR1 is SEHNR and CDR2 FQNEAQ (reference sequence). The DNA for the CDR3 is TGTGCCAGCAGCGATAACTATGGCTACACCTTC. It translates to CASSDNYGYTF.

The chain joins TRBV14 to TRBJ2-1; 7 nucleotides align to TRBD2. With V trimmed by 0 bases and J by 3 bases, 8 bases remained unmatched. The CDR3 runs 17 residues. From germline, CDR1 is SGHDN and CDR2 FVKESK. Written as DNA, the CDR3 is TGTGCCAGCAGCCAAGAATGGCCTAGCGGCGACTACAATGAGCAGTTCTTC. Translation: CASSQEWPSGDYNEQFF.

This clone was seen once. The chain carries TRBV7-8 and TRBJ2-2, with D maybe TRBD1 (6 bases). The length of the CDR3 is 16 residues. Germline V gives CDR1 SGHVS, CDR2 FQNEAQ. V gave up 1 base and J gave up 5 bases, with 14 bases separating them. CDR3 in amino acids: CASSLDLSGATGELFF. CDR3 coding DNA: TGTGCCAGCAGCTTAGATTTATCAGGGGCGACCGGGGAGCTGTTTTTT.

This chain connects TRBV11-3 to TRBJ1-1, with D unresolved. The CDR3 totals 13 residues. The V and J ends lost 2 bases and 7 bases respectively, with 11 bases between them. Germline values: CDR1 SGHNT, CDR2 YENEEA. CDR3 in amino acids: CASSLLSGNEAFF. DNA for the CDR3: TGTGCCAGCAGCTTATTATCGGGAAATGAAGCTTTCTTT.

The chain combines TRBV6-6 with TRBJ1-3; maybe TRBD1 (5 bases). The germline V gene encodes CDR1 MNHNY and CDR2 SVGAGI (reference sequence). Trimming cost V 2 bases and J 8 bases, with 7 bases left between them. The CDR3 contains 12 residues. CDR3 DNA sequence: TGTGCCAGCAGTTACATAGGGGACACCATATATTTT. Protein product: CASSYIGDTIYF.

This chain joins TRBV4-3 and TRBJ1-6; possibly TRBD1 for D (6 bases). Germline CDR1 reads LGHNA; CDR2 reads YSLEER. This CDR3 spans 16 amino acids. The germline V and J ends were trimmed by 1 base and 9 bases, with 16 bases remaining between them. The CDR3 loop reads CASSQGRGGWSSPLHF. The CDR3 region has the DNA TGCGCCAGCAGCCAAGGAAGGGGGGGCTGGTCTTCACCCCTCCACTTT.

This chain uses TRBV7-2 with TRBJ2-4, with TRBD1 identical over 7 bases. CDR1 and CDR2 (germline): SGHTA, FQGNSA. The CDR3 is made up of 16 amino acids. The V and J ends lost 5 bases and 0 bases, in that order; junction bases with no gene match: 7. The CDR3 protein is CASSAKQGLAKNIQYF. The CDR3 nucleotides are TGTGCCAGCAGCGCCAAACAGGGGCTAGCCAAAAACATTCAGTACTTC.

This chain connects TRBV7-2 to TRBJ2-7; the D gene could be TRBD1 or TRBD2 (5 bases each). Per germline, CDR1 SGHTA and CDR2 FQGNSA. This CDR3 is 15 amino acids long. V shed 3 bases and J shed 4 bases, with 16 bases lying between them. The CDR3 loop reads CASSLGDRSIYEQYF. The CDR3 DNA sequence: TGTGCCAGCAGCTTGGGGGACCGTTCAATTTACGAGCAGTACTTC.